This T cell receptor beta chain derives from a study of blood T cell repertoires in COVID-19. Study information: PBMCs, B-cell-depleted T cells, or T cells were the source of the cDNA or gDNA that made up the material.

With 6 bases clipped from V and 4 bases from J, the junction kept 3 bases outside the gene matches. CDR3 length: 13 residues. CDR1 MNHNY and CDR2 SVGAGI come from the germline V gene (reference sequence). The assay was immunoSEQ multiplex PCR, and TCRdb's table has in-frame clones only and misses some. The table includes about 98,000 clones, approximately 88% detected once. Sequencing was done on a sample of peripheral blood. The sequence was obtained from a human donor in a cohort sampled during active COVID-19. This sequence joins TRBV6-6 and TRBJ1-5; the match to TRBD1 covers 7 bases. Written as DNA, the CDR3 is TGTGCCAGCAGGCGGGACAGTAATCAGCCCCAGCATTTT. It specifies CASRRDSNQPQHF.